The 18 T cell receptor beta chains listed next were all sequenced from one sample in a study of T cell responses to AZD1222 COVID-19 vaccine. Profiled with immunoSEQ multiplex PCR; TCRdb holds only in-frame clones, not every one. The sample contains some 170,000 clones, 75% to 90% of which appear only once. The input for sequencing was peripheral blood, taken 28 days after the second dose of the MenACWY control vaccine. The receptors shown here come from an adult who received the MenACWY meningococcal vaccine as a control.

The chain links TRBV19 to TRBJ1-2; no definite D call. Germline-derived CDR1 and CDR2 are LNHDA and SQIVND (reference sequence). V shed 3 bases and J shed 5 bases, with 13 bases lying between them. CDR3 length: 14 residues. CDR3 region: CASSIVPIGYGYTF. CDR3 sequence (DNA): TGTGCCAGTAGTATTGTGCCGATTGGGTATGGCTACACCTTC.

The chain has TRBV7-9 and TRBJ2-7, with TRBD1 matching 11 bases. This CDR3 has 15 amino acids. The ends lost 5 bases at V and 5 bases at J; junction bases unmatched: 8. Germline CDR1 and CDR2: SEHNR and FQNEAQ (reference sequence). CDR3: CASSRGTGGIDEQYF. For the CDR3, the DNA is TGTGCCAGCAGCAGAGGGACAGGGGGTATCGACGAGCAGTACTTC.

The V call is TRBV6-5, the J call TRBJ2-7, with D perhaps TRBD1 (6 bases). The germline CDR1 and CDR2 sequences are MNHEY and SVGAGI. The CDR3 covers 14 residues. Trimming stripped 5 bases from V and 1 base from J, with 12 bases between. The CDR3 region is CASSTTGISYEQYF. The CDR3 DNA follows: TGTGCCAGCAGTACCACAGGGATTTCCTACGAGCAGTACTTC.

The chain combines TRBV5-1 with TRBJ2-7; 10 nucleotides agree with TRBD2. V gave up 5 bases and J gave up 3 bases; unmatched junction bases: 5. Per germline, CDR1 SGHRS and CDR2 YFSETQ. The CDR3 length is 14 residues. CDR3 amino acids: CASRRSSGSYEQYF. The CDR3 DNA reads TGCGCCAGCAGGCGGTCTAGCGGGAGCTACGAGCAGTACTTC.

The V gene is TRBV18, the J gene TRBJ2-4; 8 bases align to TRBD1. Germline loops: CDR1 KGHSH, CDR2 LQKENI. CDR3 size: 14 residues. Trimming took 4 bases from V and 4 from J; bases not matched to a gene: 3. The CDR3 loop reads CASSLGQAKNIQYF. The CDR3 DNA reads TGTGCCAGCTCACTGGGACAGGCAAAAAACATTCAGTACTTC.

V usage is TRBV11-2 and J usage is TRBJ1-2; D is uncertain. Looked up from germline, CDR1 is SGHAT and CDR2 is FQNNGV. The germline V and J ends were trimmed by 2 bases and 5 bases, with 15 bases remaining between them. The CDR3 spans 15 residues. The CDR3 reads CASSLSALPIYGYTF. The CDR3, as DNA: TGTGCCAGCAGCTTATCTGCCCTACCTATTTATGGCTACACCTTC.

The V call is TRBV30, the J call TRBJ2-4, with a possible D match to TRBD1 (6 bases). Trimming left V 7 bases short and J 6 bases short, with 7 bases between. From germline, CDR1 is GTSNPN and CDR2 SVGIG (reference sequence). CDR3 length: 10 residues. In DNA, the CDR3 is TGTGCCTCAGGGGTAAACATTCAGTACTTC. The encoded protein is CASGVNIQYF.

The CDR3 coding sequence is TGTGCCAGTAGTCCCGGCGTGAATACCGGTGGGCAGTTCTTC. Its translation is CASSPGVNTGGQFF. This chain connects TRBV19 to TRBJ2-1; no definite D call. This CDR3 is 14 amino acids long. Germline loops: CDR1 LNHDA, CDR2 SQIVND (reference sequence). Trimming took 5 bases from V and 12 from J, leaving 20 bases between them.

The chain has TRBV30 and TRBJ2-5; D is perhaps TRBD1 (6 bases). V was shortened by 0 bases and J by 9 bases, with 14 bases between the two germline ends. CDR3 length: 13 residues. Germline CDR1 reads GTSNPN; CDR2 reads SVGIG (reference sequence). DNA for the CDR3: TGTGCCTGGAGTGTAGGGGGACCGTCCCCCCAGTACTTC. This codes for CAWSVGGPSPQYF.

The chain couples TRBV19 to TRBJ2-2; 9 bases map to TRBD2. V dropped 7 bases and J dropped 6; count of bases not matched to a gene: 18. This CDR3 spans 18 amino acids. The germline V gene has CDR1 LNHDA and CDR2 SQIVND (reference sequence). The DNA for the CDR3 is TGTGCCAGTACCGCCAGCGGGAGGTTCGGGGGGATTCCCGGGGAGCTGTTTTTT. Translation gives CASTASGRFGGIPGELFF.

This chain links TRBV19 with TRBJ2-1; weak D call: TRBD1 (5 bases). The germline V gene encodes CDR1 LNHDA and CDR2 SQIVND (reference sequence). The CDR3 has 14 amino acids. V was shortened by 3 bases and J by 5 bases, with 11 bases between the two germline ends. The CDR3 loop reads CASSMQGWNNEQFF. Here the CDR3 DNA reads TGTGCCAGTAGTATGCAGGGATGGAACAATGAGCAGTTCTTC.

This chain joins TRBV28 and TRBJ1-1; TRBD1 is a possible D gene (6 bases). Germline CDR1 is MDHEN and CDR2 is SYDVKM. The CDR3 runs to 14 residues. The V gene lost 6 bases and the J gene lost 1 base, with 12 bases spanning the gap. As DNA, the CDR3 is TGTGCCAGCAGCCCCGGGGGGGCGAACACTGAAGCTTTCTTT. This translates into CASSPGGANTEAFF.

J is TRBJ2-5 and V is TRBV6-1, with TRBD2 as a possible D gene (6 bases). The CDR3 is made up of 14 amino acids. Germline V CDR1 and CDR2: MNHNS, SASEGT. V was clipped by 1 base and J by 6 bases, with 12 bases between them. The CDR3 DNA reads TGTGCCAGCAGTGAAGTTCGGGGGACCAAGACCCAGTACTTC. As protein: CASSEVRGTKTQYF.

In its sample, this clone was seen once. V is TRBV6-5 and J is TRBJ1-2; no firm D call. Germline CDR1 is MNHEY and CDR2 is SVGAGI. The V end was cut by 2 bases, the J end by 8 bases, with 12 bases between. The CDR3 loop spans 13 amino acids. DNA of the CDR3: TGTGCCAGCAGTTACATCGGAGTAGGCGGCTACACCTTC. It specifies CASSYIGVGGYTF.

The V gene is TRBV15, the J gene TRBJ2-2; D is unresolved. The CDR3 is 12 residues long. Trimming took 11 bases from V and 4 from J, leaving 11 bases between them. CDR1 and CDR2 from the germline V gene are LNHNV and YYDKDF (reference sequence). The CDR3 spells CASAPLTGELFF. The CDR3 nucleotides are TGTGCCTCGGCCCCACTCACCGGGGAGCTGTTTTTT.

The J gene is TRBJ1-1, the V gene TRBV7-2; TRBD1 agrees at 12 bases. Unmatched junction bases numbered 8, after V lost 2 bases and J lost 10 bases. CDR3 length: 15 amino acids. Germline V gives CDR1 SGHTA, CDR2 FQGNSA. The CDR3 region has the DNA TGTGCCAGCAGCTTAACCGGGACAGGGGGCGCGACAGCTTTCTTT. As protein: CASSLTGTGGATAFF.

V and J are TRBV5-1 and TRBJ2-7, with TRBD2 as a possible D gene (5 bases). The CDR3 is 12 amino acids. V lost 5 bases and J lost 5, with 11 bases in between. Germline V gives CDR1 SGHRS, CDR2 YFSETQ. For the CDR3, the DNA is TGCGCCAGCAGGGAGGTCTGGAACGAGCAGTACTTC. Translation gives CASREVWNEQYF.

The V call is TRBV10-1, the J call TRBJ2-1; 11 nucleotides agree with TRBD2. V lost 0 bases to trimming and J lost 2 bases; unmatched junction nucleotides: 3. The CDR3 extends over 17 amino acids. Looked up from germline, CDR1 is WNHNN and CDR2 is SYGVQD (reference sequence). CDR3 coding DNA: TGCGCCAGCAGTGAGTCGGTGGGACTAGCGGCCTACAATGAGCAGTTCTTC. Translated, it gives CASSESVGLAAYNEQFF.